Below are 22 T cell receptor beta chains sequenced from a single sample in a study of cytomegalovirus exposure and HLA in healthy donors. Both 60 Vbeta primers and 13 Jbeta primers went into the PCR. This table comes from immunoSEQ multiplex PCR, and its TCRdb copy is limited to in-frame clones, with some not included. The repertoire holds some 120,000 clones, roughly 75% seen once, with under 3.5% in the top ten. Sequences were obtained from PBMCs. These TCRs come from a woman aged 45-65 years in good health and CMV-seronegative.

As concerns this clone: The sample holds other DNA sequences that translate to the same CDR3. The CDR3 sequence: CAWSVRGSDTQYF. The CDR3 bases are TGTGCCTGGAGTGTCCGGGGTTCAGATACGCAGTATTTT. The chain joins TRBV30 to TRBJ2-3; TRBD2 is a possible D gene (5 bases). Trimming took 0 bases from V and 4 from J, leaving 8 bases between them. Per germline, CDR1 GTSNPN and CDR2 SVGIG (reference sequence). The CDR3 sequence is 13 residues long.

The chain carries TRBV6-6 and TRBJ1-1; TRBD1 is a possible D gene (6 bases). CDR1 MNHNY and CDR2 SVGAGI come from the germline V gene (reference sequence). Trimming took off 8 bases at V and 12 bases at J, with 28 bases between the two ends. The CDR3 loop spans 15 amino acids. This CDR3 reads CASQSSGMTGFRTFF. In DNA, the CDR3 is TGTGCCAGCCAATCTAGTGGAATGACAGGTTTTAGAACTTTCTTT.

This clone was seen only once. The chain carries TRBV15 and TRBJ1-4, with D maybe TRBD1 (6 bases). Germline V gene data show CDR1 as LNHNV and CDR2 as YYDKDF (reference sequence). The CDR3 loop spans 15 amino acids. V was clipped by 0 bases and J by 7 bases, with 12 bases between them. CDR3 in amino acids: CATSREGTIGEKLFF. CDR3 sequence (DNA): TGTGCCACCAGCAGAGAAGGGACAATCGGTGAAAAACTGTTTTTT. The full variable domain, rest sourced from reference TRBV15 and TRBJ1-4, is DAMVIQNPRYQVTQFGKPVTLSCSQTLNHNVMYWYQQKSSQAPKLLFHYYDKDFNNEADTPDNFQSRRPNTSFCFLDIRSPGLGDTAMYLCATSREGTIGEKLFFGSGTQLSVL.

The chain joins TRBV28 to TRBJ1-6, with 7 bases that match TRBD1. The germline CDR1 and CDR2 sequences are MDHEN and SYDVKM. V lost 7 bases and J lost 3; bases outside the gene matches: 9. This CDR3 has 16 amino acids. The CDR3 loop reads CASILSGTDYNSPLHF. CDR3 DNA: TGTGCCAGCATCCTCTCCGGGACAGACTATAATTCACCCCTCCACTTT.

This chain connects TRBV7-9 to TRBJ2-7; D ambiguous. The V end lost 4 bases, the J end lost 3 bases, and 10 bases lay between the germline ends. Germline CDR1 and CDR2: SEHNR and FQNEAQ (reference sequence). This CDR3 is 13 amino acids long. This chain's CDR3 is CASSYDTNYEQYF. The CDR3 DNA is TGTGCCAGCAGCTATGACACGAACTACGAGCAGTACTTC.

This sequence joins TRBV27 and TRBJ2-1; 8 bases agree with TRBD2. Per germline, CDR1 MNHEY and CDR2 SMNVEV (reference sequence). V lost 9 bases, J lost 5 bases, and 9 bases stayed unmatched. The CDR3 runs 14 residues. CDR3 region: CASLGTRPNNEQFF. In nucleotides, the CDR3 is TGTGCCAGTCTTGGGACTAGGCCCAACAATGAGCAGTTCTTC.

The chain links TRBV4-3 to TRBJ1-2; D is uncertain. V gave up 0 bases and J gave up 5 bases, with 13 bases separating them. The germline V gene has CDR1 LGHNA and CDR2 YSLEER. This CDR3 has 15 amino acids. CDR3 region: CASSQEPLPRYGYTF. The DNA of the CDR3 is TGCGCCAGCAGCCAAGAACCCCTCCCACGGTATGGCTACACCTTC.

This chain links TRBV7-8 with TRBJ2-3, with 7 positions matching TRBD1. The CDR3 length is 16 residues. The germline gives CDR1 SGHVS, CDR2 FQNEAQ. V gave up 5 bases and J gave up 2 bases; unmatched junction bases: 10. CDR3 residues: CASSAYRGRDTDTQYF. DNA for the CDR3: TGTGCCAGCAGCGCCTACAGGGGACGAGACACAGATACGCAGTATTTT.

V gene TRBV7-6 combines with J gene TRBJ2-5, with TRBD1 matching 12 bases. With V trimmed by 5 bases and J by 5 bases, 9 bases remained unmatched. The CDR3 covers 16 residues. Germline V CDR1 and CDR2: SGHVS, FNYEAQ. The CDR3 DNA reads TGTGCCAGCAGCGTCCCGGGACAGGGGGCTGTGGAGACCCAGTACTTC. Translated, it gives CASSVPGQGAVETQYF.

This clone was seen more than once but under ten times. The genes are TRBV5-4 and TRBJ1-4; 8 nucleotides align to TRBD1. Losses at the gene ends were 3 bases for V and 5 bases for J; bases not matched to a gene: 3. The germline gives CDR1 SGHNT, CDR2 YYREEE (reference sequence). The CDR3 contains 14 residues. CDR3 sequence: CASSSQGENEKLFF. Here the CDR3 DNA reads TGTGCCAGCAGCTCACAGGGGGAGAATGAAAAACTGTTTTTT.

The chain combines TRBV7-6 with TRBJ1-4; D unclear. Germline V lookup: CDR1 SGHVS, CDR2 FNYEAQ. Trimming shortened V by 1 base and J by 8 bases, and 8 bases separated the two germline ends. This CDR3 contains 13 residues. The CDR3 DNA is TGTGCCAGCAGCTTAGTTCGTGGCGAAAAACTGTTTTTT. As protein: CASSLVRGEKLFF. Full variable domain (outside the CDR3, taken from reference TRBV7-6 and TRBJ1-4): GAGVSQSPRYKVTKRGQDVALRCDPISGHVSLYWYRQALGQGPEFLTYFNYEAQQDKSGLPNDRFSAERPEGSISTLTIQRTEQRDSAMYRCASSLVRGEKLFFGSGTQLSVL.

V gene TRBV28 combines with J gene TRBJ1-6, with TRBD1 matching over 7 bases. CDR1 and CDR2 from the germline V gene are MDHEN and SYDVKM. The CDR3 loop spans 13 amino acids. After removal of 6 bases from V and 13 bases from J, the junction contained 9 bases not matched to a gene. Here the CDR3 DNA reads TGTGCCAGCAGCCGGGACAGAAGTGCTCCCCTCCACTTT. Translating it yields CASSRDRSAPLHF.

The CDR3 DNA reads as TGTGCCACCAGGCGGGAGTCCTACAATGAGCAGTTCTTC. Translating it yields CATRRESYNEQFF. V and J are TRBV15 and TRBJ2-1, with 7 bases lining up with TRBD2. Unmatched junction bases numbered 0, after V lost 6 bases and J lost 1 base. This CDR3 comprises 13 residues. Germline-derived CDR1 and CDR2 are LNHNV and YYDKDF (reference sequence).

The chain carries TRBV5-4 and TRBJ2-1, with D unresolved. V was cut by 4 bases and J by 3 bases, with 8 bases left in between. CDR3 length equals 13 residues. CDR1 is SGHNT and CDR2 is YYREEE in the germline V gene (reference sequence). The CDR3 coding sequence is TGTGCCAGCAGCGGTGAACTCTACAATGAGCAGTTCTTC. Protein product: CASSGELYNEQFF.

The chain carries TRBV4-3 and TRBJ1-4; 9 positions agree with TRBD1. This CDR3 is 15 amino acids long. V was pared by 3 bases and J by 7 bases, with 6 bases of the junction left unmatched. Germline lookup yields CDR1 LGHNA and CDR2 YSLEER. CDR3 sequence (DNA): TGCGCCAGCAGCCATCCCGGACAGGGGATTGAAAAACTGTTTTTT. Residues: CASSHPGQGIEKLFF.

The CDR3: CASRGGTGVDEQFF. CDR3 coding DNA: TGTGCCAGCAGGGGGGGGACAGGGGTCGATGAGCAGTTCTTC. The gene calls are TRBV2 and TRBJ2-1; 10 bases agree with TRBD1. This CDR3 has 14 residues. The trim removed 6 bases at V and 8 bases at J, leaving 7 bases unmatched. Germline V lookup: CDR1 SNHLY, CDR2 FYNNEI.

The CDR3 nucleotides are TGTGCCAGCAGCAAGACCGACAGGGGGCTGGGAGATACGCAGTATTTT. This sequence encodes CASSKTDRGLGDTQYF. The V gene is TRBV21-1, the J gene TRBJ2-3; TRBD1 is the table's D call, not checked against the DNA. TRBV21-1 is a documented pseudogene. The CDR3 totals 16 residues.

The chain links TRBV5-4 to TRBJ2-5; 11 bases match TRBD2. There are 17 residues in the CDR3. CDR1 SGHNT and CDR2 YYREEE come from the germline V gene (reference sequence). The V gene end was trimmed by 0 bases and the J gene end by 5 bases; junction bases not matched to a gene: 9. The CDR3 sequence: CASSLGLAGSWRETQYF. Written as DNA, the CDR3 is TGTGCCAGCAGCTTGGGACTAGCGGGAAGCTGGAGGGAGACCCAGTACTTC.

The V call is TRBV20-1, the J call TRBJ1-5; D remains unclear. The V gene lost 7 bases and the J gene lost 4 bases, with 8 bases spanning the gap. The germline V gene has CDR1 DFQATT and CDR2 SNEGSKA (reference sequence). This CDR3 comprises 11 residues. CDR3 sequence reads: CSVGGNQPQHF. DNA of the CDR3: TGCAGTGTGGGAGGTAATCAGCCCCAGCATTTT.

The chain recombines TRBV7-2 with TRBJ2-2; 7 nucleotides match TRBD1. The trim removed 1 base at V and 5 bases at J, leaving 4 bases unmatched. The CDR3 is made up of 15 amino acids. Germline CDR1 reads SGHTA; CDR2 reads FQGNSA. In DNA, the CDR3 is TGTGCCAGCAGCTTAGGACAGGGCTCGACCGGGGAGCTGTTTTTT. It codes for CASSLGQGSTGELFF.

The chain has TRBV5-6 and TRBJ2-2; possible D gene TRBD1, 5 bases. Trimming shortened V by 1 base and J by 4 bases, and 11 bases separated the two germline ends. Germline CDR1 reads SGHDT; CDR2 reads YYEEEE. The CDR3 spans 15 residues. The CDR3 sequence is CASSLPTGTTGELFF. CDR3 sequence (DNA): TGTGCCAGCAGCTTGCCAACAGGTACCACCGGGGAGCTGTTTTTT. The whole variable domain, remainder taken from reference TRBV5-6 and TRBJ2-2, is DAGVTQSPTHLIKTRGQQVTLRCSPKSGHDTVSWYQQALGQGPQFIFQYYEEEERQRGNFPDRFSGHQFPNYSSELNVNALLLGDSALYLCASSLPTGTTGELFFGEGSRLTVL.

The V gene is TRBV7-8, the J gene TRBJ1-1; the D gene is possibly TRBD1 (6 bases). V shed 5 bases and J shed 1 base, with 17 bases lying between them. The CDR3 covers 16 residues. Germline V lookup: CDR1 SGHVS, CDR2 FQNEAQ. CDR3 DNA: TGTGCCAGCAGCCCCCGGAGGACACAGGGGAACACTGAAGCTTTCTTT. Translation: CASSPRRTQGNTEAFF.